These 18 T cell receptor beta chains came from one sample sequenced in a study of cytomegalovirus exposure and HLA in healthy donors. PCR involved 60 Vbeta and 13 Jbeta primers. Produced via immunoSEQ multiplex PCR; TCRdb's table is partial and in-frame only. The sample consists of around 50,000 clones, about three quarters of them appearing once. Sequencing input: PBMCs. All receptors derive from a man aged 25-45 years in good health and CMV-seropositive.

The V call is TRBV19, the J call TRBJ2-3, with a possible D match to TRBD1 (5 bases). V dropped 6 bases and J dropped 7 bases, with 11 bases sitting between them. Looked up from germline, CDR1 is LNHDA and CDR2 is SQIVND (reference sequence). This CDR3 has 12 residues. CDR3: CASRSDTYTQYF. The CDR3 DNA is TGTGCCAGTAGATCGGACACCTATACGCAGTATTTT.

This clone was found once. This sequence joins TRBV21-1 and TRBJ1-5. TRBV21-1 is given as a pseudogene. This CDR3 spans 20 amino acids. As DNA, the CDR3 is TGTGCCAGCAGCAAAGGCCCCCTCGGGAGGGACACAAATAGCAATCAGCCCCAGCATTTT. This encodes CASSKGPLGRDTNSNQPQHF.

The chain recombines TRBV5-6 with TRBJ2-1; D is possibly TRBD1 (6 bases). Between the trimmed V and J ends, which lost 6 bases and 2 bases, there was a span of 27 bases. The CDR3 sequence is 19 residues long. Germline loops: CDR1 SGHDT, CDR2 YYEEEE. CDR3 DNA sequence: TGTGCCAGCACCTCTCACACAGGGCTCGAGGGGGTACCCTACAATGAGCAGTTCTTC. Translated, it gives CASTSHTGLEGVPYNEQFF.

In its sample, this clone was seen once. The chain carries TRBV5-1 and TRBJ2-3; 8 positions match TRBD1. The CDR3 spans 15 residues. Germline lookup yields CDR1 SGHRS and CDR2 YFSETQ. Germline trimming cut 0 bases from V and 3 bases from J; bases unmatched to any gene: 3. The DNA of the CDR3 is TGCGCCAGCAGCTTGGGGCAGGGGGCTACAGATACGCAGTATTTT. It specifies CASSLGQGATDTQYF.

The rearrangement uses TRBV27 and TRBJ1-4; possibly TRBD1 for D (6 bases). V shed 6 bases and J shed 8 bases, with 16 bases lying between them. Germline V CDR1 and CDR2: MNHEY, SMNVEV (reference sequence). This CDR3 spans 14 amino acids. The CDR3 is CASSRRGAREKLFF. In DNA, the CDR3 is TGTGCCAGCAGCCGCCGGGGGGCGCGAGAAAAACTGTTTTTT.

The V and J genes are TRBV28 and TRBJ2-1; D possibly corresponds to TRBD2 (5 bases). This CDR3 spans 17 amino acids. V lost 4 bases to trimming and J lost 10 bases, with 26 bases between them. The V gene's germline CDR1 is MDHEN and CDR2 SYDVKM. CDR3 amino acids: CASSSPSSSTNFLEQFF. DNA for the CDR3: TGTGCCAGCAGTTCCCCATCTAGCTCCACCAACTTTCTGGAGCAGTTCTTC.

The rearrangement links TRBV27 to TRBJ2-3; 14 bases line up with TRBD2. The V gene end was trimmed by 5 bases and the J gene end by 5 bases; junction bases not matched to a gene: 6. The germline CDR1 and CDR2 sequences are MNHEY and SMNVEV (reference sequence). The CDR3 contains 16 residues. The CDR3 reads CASSVAGTSGGDTQYF. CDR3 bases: TGTGCCAGCAGTGTGGCCGGGACTAGCGGGGGAGATACGCAGTATTTT.

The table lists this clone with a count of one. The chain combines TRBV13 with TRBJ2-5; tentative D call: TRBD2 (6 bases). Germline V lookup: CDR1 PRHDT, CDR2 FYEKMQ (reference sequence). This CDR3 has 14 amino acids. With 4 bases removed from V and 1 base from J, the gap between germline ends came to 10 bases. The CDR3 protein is CASSSRGSQETQYF. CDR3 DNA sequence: TGTGCCAGCAGCTCCCGGGGGTCCCAAGAGACCCAGTACTTC.

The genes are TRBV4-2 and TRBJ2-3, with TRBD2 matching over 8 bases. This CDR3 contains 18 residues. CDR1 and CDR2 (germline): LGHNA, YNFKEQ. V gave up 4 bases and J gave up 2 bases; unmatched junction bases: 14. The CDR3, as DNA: TGTGCCAGCAGCCGGAAGGGGTTCGGGGGGGGGTACACAGATACGCAGTATTTT. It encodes CASSRKGFGGGYTDTQYF.

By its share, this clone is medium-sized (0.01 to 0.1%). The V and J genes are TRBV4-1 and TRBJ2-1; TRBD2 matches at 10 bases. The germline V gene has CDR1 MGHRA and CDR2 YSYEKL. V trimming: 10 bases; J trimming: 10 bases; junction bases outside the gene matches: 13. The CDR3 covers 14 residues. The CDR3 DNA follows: TGCGCCACCAGAACGGAGAATAGCGGGGGGGAGCAGTTCTTC. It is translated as CATRTENSGGEQFF.

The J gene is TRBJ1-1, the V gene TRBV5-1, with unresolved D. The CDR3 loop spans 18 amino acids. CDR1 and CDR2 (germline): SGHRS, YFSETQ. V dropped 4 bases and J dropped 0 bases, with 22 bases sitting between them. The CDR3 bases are TGCGCCAGCAGCGGACGTCCCTCGGGAGACCCCTTGAACACTGAAGCTTTCTTT. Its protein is CASSGRPSGDPLNTEAFF.

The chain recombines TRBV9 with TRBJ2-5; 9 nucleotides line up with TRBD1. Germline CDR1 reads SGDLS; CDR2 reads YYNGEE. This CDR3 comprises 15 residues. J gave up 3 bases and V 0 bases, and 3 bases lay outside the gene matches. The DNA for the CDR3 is TGTGCCAGCAGCGTAGGAGGGACAGGGAAAGAGACCCAGTACTTC. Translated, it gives CASSVGGTGKETQYF.

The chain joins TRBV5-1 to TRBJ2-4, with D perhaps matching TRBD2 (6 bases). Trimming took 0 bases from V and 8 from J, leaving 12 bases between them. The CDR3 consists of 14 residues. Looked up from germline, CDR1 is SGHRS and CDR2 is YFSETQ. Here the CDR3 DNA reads TGCGCCAGCAGCTTGGTCGGGGGAGGATACATTCAGTACTTC. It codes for CASSLVGGGYIQYF.

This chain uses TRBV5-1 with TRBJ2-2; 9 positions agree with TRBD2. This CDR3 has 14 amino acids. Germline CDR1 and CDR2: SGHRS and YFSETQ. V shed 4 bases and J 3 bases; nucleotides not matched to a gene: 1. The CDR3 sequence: CASSLAGYTGELFF. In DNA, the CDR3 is TGCGCCAGCAGCCTAGCGGGGTACACCGGGGAGCTGTTTTTT.

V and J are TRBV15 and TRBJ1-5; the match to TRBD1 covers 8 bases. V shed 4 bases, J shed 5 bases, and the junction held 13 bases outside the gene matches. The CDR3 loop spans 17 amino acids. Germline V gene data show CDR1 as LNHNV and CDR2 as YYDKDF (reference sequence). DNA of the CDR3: TGTGCCACCAGCACCTATCCGGTCAACAGGGGGGATCAGCCCCAGCATTTT. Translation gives CATSTYPVNRGDQPQHF.

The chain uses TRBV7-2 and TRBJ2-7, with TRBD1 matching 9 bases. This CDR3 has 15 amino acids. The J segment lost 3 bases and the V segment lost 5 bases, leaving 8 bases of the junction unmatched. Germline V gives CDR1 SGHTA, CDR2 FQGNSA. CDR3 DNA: TGTGCCAGCAGCCCGACCGCGGGACAGGGCTACGAGCAGTACTTC. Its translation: CASSPTAGQGYEQYF. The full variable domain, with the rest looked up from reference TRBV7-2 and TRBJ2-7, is GAGVSQSPSNKVTEKGKDVELRCDPISGHTALYWYRQSLGQGLEFLIYFQGNSAPDKSGLPSDRFSAERTGGSVSTLTIQRTQQEDSAVYLCASSPTAGQGYEQYFGPGTRLTVT.

The CDR3: CASLRGVEQYF. CDR3 DNA: TGTGCCAGCCTCCGGGGGGTCGAGCAGTACTTC. The gene calls are TRBV28 and TRBJ2-7; TRBD2 agrees at 7 bases. The CDR3 totals 11 residues. Trimming took 8 bases from V and 6 from J; bases not matched to a gene: 4. Germline V lookup: CDR1 MDHEN, CDR2 SYDVKM.

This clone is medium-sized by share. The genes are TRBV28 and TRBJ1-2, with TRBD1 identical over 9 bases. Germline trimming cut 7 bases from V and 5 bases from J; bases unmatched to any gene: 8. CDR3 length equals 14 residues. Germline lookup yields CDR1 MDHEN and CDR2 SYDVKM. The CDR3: CASTTGTGNYGYTF. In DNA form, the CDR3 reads TGTGCCAGCACAACCGGGACAGGGAATTATGGCTACACCTTC.